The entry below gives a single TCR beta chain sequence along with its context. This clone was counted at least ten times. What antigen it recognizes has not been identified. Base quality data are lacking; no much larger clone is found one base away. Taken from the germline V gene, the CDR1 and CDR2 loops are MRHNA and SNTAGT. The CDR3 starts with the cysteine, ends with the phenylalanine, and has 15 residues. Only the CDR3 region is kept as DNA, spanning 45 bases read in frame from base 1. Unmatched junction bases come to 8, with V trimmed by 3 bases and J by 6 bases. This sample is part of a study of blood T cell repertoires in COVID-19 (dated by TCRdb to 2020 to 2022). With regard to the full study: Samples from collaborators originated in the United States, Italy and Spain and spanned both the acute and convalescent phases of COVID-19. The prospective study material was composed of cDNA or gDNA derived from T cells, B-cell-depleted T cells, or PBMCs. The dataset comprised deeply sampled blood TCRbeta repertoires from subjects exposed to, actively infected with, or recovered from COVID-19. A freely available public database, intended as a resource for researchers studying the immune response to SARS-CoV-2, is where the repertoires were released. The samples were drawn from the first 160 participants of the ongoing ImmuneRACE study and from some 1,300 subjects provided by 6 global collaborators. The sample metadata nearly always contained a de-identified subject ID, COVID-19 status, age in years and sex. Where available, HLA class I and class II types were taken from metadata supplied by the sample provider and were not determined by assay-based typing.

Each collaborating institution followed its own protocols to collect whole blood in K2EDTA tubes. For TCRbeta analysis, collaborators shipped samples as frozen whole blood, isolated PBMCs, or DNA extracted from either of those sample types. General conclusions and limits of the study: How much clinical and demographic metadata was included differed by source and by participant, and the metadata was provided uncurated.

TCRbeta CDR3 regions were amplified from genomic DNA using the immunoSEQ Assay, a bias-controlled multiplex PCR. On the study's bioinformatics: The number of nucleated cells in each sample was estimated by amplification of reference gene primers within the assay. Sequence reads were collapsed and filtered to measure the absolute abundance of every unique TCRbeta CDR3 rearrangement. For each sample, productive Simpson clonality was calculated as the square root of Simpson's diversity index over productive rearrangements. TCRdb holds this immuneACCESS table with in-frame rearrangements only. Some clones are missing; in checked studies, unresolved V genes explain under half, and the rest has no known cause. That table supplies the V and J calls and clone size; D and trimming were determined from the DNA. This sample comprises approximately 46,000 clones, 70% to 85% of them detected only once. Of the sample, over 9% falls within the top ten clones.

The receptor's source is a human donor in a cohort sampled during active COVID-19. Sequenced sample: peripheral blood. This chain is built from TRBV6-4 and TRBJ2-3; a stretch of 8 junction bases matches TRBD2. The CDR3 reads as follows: CASSDGSGGLDTQYF. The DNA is TGTGCCAGCAGTGATGGAAGCGGGGGTTTGGATACGCAGTATTTT.